This is a list of T cell receptor beta chains from one sample in a study of T cell repertoires in cytomegalovirus infection. TCRdb re-called the reads with MiXCR, one entry per CDR3 protein. The sample records some 940,000 distinct CDR3 sequences, approximately 31% being singletons. No antigen is known for these receptors. The sequencing here drew on cultured CD8+ T cells from PBMCs, taken from culture after CMV antigen stimulation. The receptors shown here come from a human donor in good health (CMV status not recorded). Some clones in this sample may be carry-over from other donors' samples. The CDR3 runs from the conserved cysteine through the conserved F or W. A D gene is named only where the DNA matches it firmly. Some rows have no size entry. The others give once, few or many, or a class for an expanded clone.

size,J,D,V,CDR3,DNA
few,TRBJ2-7,TRBD2,TRBV7-9,CASSSPTGTSKDHEQYF,TGTGCCAGCAGCTCACCAACCGGGACTAGTAAAGATCACGAGCAGTACTTC
.,TRBJ1-1,.,TRBV5-1,CASSSVCENTEAFF,TGCGCCAGCAGCTCGGTCTGCGAGAACACTGAAGCTTTCTTT
few,TRBJ1-5,.,TRBV4-3,CASSQAAVNQPQHF,TGCGCCAGCAGCCAGGCTGCAGTCAATCAGCCCCAGCATTTT
.,TRBJ1-5,.,TRBV6-6,CASSYSVSGWGGNQPQHF,TGTGCCAGCAGTTACTCGGTGTCAGGGTGGGGGGGCAATCAGCCCCAGCATTTT
.,TRBJ2-7,TRBD1,TRBV7-3,CASSGRQGINEQYF,TGTGCCAGCAGCGGACGACAGGGAATCAACGAGCAGTACTTC
.,TRBJ2-2,TRBD2,TRBV20-1,CSARSLGLAGGNTGELFF,TGCAGTGCTAGATCACTGGGACTAGCGGGGGGGAACACCGGGGAGCTGTTTTTT
few,TRBJ2-2,TRBD2,TRBV27,CASRQRTSGTGELFF,TGTGCCAGCAGGCAACGGACTAGTGGTACCGGGGAGCTGTTTTTT
few,TRBJ2-2,.,TRBV4-1,CASSQEDRWTGELFF,TGCGCCAGCAGCCAAGAGGATAGGTGGACCGGGGAGCTGTTTTTT
.,TRBJ2-7,TRBD1,TRBV5-1,CASSHGQGLDEQYF,TGCGCCAGCAGCCATGGACAGGGCCTCGACGAGCAGTACTTC
few,TRBJ2-3,TRBD1,TRBV10-1,CASSEDRGSTDTQYF,TGCGCCAGCAGTGAGGACAGGGGGAGTACAGATACGCAGTATTTT
.,TRBJ1-6,.,TRBV28,CASSLGTSLHF,TGTGCCAGCAGCCTTGGGACTTCGCTCCACTTT
.,TRBJ1-1,.,TRBV6-2/TRBV6-3,CASSYAISEAFF,TGTGCCAGCAGTTATGCGATAAGTGAAGCTTTCTTT
few,TRBJ1-4,TRBD1,TRBV28,CATDRGNEKLFF,TGTGCCACCGACAGGGGCAATGAAAAACTGTTTTTT
many,TRBJ1-6,.,TRBV20-1,CSAREAYSPLHF,TGCAGTGCTAGGGAGGCGTATTCACCCCTCCACTTT
.,TRBJ1-1,.,TRBV11-2,CASSLGVNEAFF,TGTGCCAGCAGCTTAGGAGTTAATGAAGCTTTCTTT
.,TRBJ1-4,.,TRBV4-1,CASSPGPLQGEKLFF,TGCGCCAGCAGCCCCGGACCTCTCCAAGGTGAAAAACTGTTTTTT
.,TRBJ2-2,.,TRBV4-1,CASSQEWGPTGELFF,TGCGCCAGCAGCCAAGAATGGGGACCCACCGGGGAGCTGTTTTTT
.,TRBJ2-7,.,TRBV2,CACPTGYEQYF,TGTGCTTGCCCGACAGGCTACGAGCAGTACTTC
few,TRBJ1-2,TRBD1,TRBV20-1,CSAETGEGANYGYTF,TGCAGTGCTGAGACAGGGGAAGGGGCTAACTATGGCTACACCTTC
.,TRBJ1-1,TRBD1,TRBV29-1,CSVLGQGSEAFF,TGCAGCGTGCTTGGACAGGGCTCGGAAGCTTTCTTT
.,TRBJ2-1,TRBD1,TRBV6-5,CASRTDRGSSYNEQFF,TGTGCCAGCAGGACAGACAGGGGCAGCTCCTACAATGAGCAGTTCTTC
.,TRBJ1-1,TRBD1,TRBV29-1,CSVAGDRGTEAFF,TGCAGCGTTGCGGGGGACAGGGGCACTGAAGCTTTCTTT
few,TRBJ1-1,TRBD1,TRBV19,CASSIPRTGLNTEAFF,TGTGCCAGTAGTATACCACGGACAGGGCTGAACACTGAAGCTTTCTTT